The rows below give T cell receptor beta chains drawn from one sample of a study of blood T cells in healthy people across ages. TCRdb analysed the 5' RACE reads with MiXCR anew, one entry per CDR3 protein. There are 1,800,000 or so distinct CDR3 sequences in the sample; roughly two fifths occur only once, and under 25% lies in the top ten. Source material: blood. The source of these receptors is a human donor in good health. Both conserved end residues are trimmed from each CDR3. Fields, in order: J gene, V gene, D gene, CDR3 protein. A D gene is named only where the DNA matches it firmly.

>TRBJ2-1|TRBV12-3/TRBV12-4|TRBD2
ASSGESGVSYNEQF
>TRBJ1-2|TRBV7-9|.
ASSPPAGKYGYT
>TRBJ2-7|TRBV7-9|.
ASSFSTSSYEQY
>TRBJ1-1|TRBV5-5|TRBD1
ASRPQGYTEAF
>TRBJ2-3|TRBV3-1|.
ASSQPYGGLTDTQY
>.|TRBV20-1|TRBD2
SARLPGEAGDHEQY
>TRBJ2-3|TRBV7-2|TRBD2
ASSVLADISNTQY
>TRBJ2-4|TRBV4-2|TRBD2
ASSQDSGAQY
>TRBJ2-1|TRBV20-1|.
SARVGGPYINEQF
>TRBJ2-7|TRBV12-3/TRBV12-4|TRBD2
ASSTSGGAREQY
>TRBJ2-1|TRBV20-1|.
SARIRSSYNEQF
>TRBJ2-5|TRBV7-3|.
ASSFTGSKQETQY
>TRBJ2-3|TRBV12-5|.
ASGPSGADTQY
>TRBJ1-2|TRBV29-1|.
SVFSGTVYGYT
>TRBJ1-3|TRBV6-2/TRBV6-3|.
ASKTDIFSGNTIY
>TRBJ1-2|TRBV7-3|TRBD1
ASSLKGQAHGYT
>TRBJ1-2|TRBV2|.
ASSSHGGKKGYT
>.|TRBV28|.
ASSWLKEISQETQF
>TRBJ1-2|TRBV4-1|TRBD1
ASRPTTGPGAGYT
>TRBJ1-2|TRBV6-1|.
ASSDHGVGYT
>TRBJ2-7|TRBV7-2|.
ASSSQAGFAYEQY
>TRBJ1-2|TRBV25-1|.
ASSDSPAGYT
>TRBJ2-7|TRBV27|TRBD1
ASSHQQGGFGLSGQY
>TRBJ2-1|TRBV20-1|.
SAPHPTVSYNEQF
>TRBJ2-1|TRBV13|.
ASSLERGETPLYNEQF
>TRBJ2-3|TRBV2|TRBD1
ASAKGGRATNTQY
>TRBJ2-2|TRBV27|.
ASSFVDDTGELF
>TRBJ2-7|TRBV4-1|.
ASSQLLMAYGQY
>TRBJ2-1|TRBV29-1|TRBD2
SVIFGGTTSLNSYNEQF
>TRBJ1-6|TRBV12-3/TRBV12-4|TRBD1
ASSPSTGLDSPLH
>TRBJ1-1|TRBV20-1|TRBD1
SARQGETEAF
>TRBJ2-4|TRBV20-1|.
SAPPGSEGIQY
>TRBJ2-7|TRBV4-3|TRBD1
ASSQEGVGQGYEQY
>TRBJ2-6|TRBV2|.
ASHRVSGANVLT
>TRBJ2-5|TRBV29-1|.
SVVFRAETQY
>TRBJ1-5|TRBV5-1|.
ASSLTDSLNRPQH
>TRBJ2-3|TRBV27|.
ASSGGGVGALTDTQY
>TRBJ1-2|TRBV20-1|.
SARLTAGLDYGYT
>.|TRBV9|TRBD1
ASSAGGQGAYEQY
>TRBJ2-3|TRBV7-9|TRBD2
ASLAGGWPDTQY